This TCR beta chain was captured by sequencing in a study of cytomegalovirus exposure and HLA in healthy donors. Notes on the study in general: Later, an analysis found that TCR clusters from the first cohort tended to co-occur in the 95 to 150 validation repertoires.

V shed 3 bases, J shed 6 bases, and the junction held 9 bases outside the gene matches. Looked up from germline, CDR1 is SGHDT and CDR2 is YYEEEE. The CDR3 loop spans 16 amino acids. The method was immunoSEQ multiplex PCR; TCRdb's version includes in-frame clones alone and lacks a portion of them. The data contain approximately 160,000 clones, around nine tenths of them singletons. About this clone: As yet, its antigen is unknown.

The TCR was taken from a woman younger than 35 in good health and CMV-seropositive. The sample comprised PBMCs. The J gene is TRBJ1-1, the V gene TRBV5-6; 12 nucleotides match TRBD1. CDR3: CASSSYGGQGAAEAFF. The DNA for the CDR3 is TGTGCCAGCAGCTCCTACGGGGGACAGGGGGCGGCTGAAGCTTTCTTT.